A selection of T cell receptor beta chains follows, all from one sample in a study of blood T cell repertoires in COVID-19. Sequencing used immunoSEQ multiplex PCR; TCRdb keeps in-frame clones, though not all of them. The sample has approximately 190,000 clones, over 80% seen once; the top ten hold roughly 3.2%. Sample: PBMCs or T cells enriched from blood (not recorded which). The source is a woman in her twenties or thirties who had been exposed to COVID-19. Each CDR3 is given without its conserved first and last residue. Each record gives: V gene, CDR3 protein.

>TRBV7-9
ASSPPGQGTEAF
>TRBV5-4
ASSLQGAGYGYT
>TRBV11-3
ASSSGQGRDEQY
>TRBV7-2
ASSLRQKETQY
>TRBV5-4
ASSLDYYPVNEQF
>TRBV19
ASTNSPGRGETEAF
>TRBV6-2/TRBV6-3
ASSYSRRGTTDTQY
>TRBV27
ASSQLYSNQPQH
>TRBV3-1/TRBV3-2
ASSQGWTDQPQH
>TRBV5-4
ASSVTSGGPRRTGELF
>TRBV6-5
ASCSRIGYEQY
>TRBV7-3
ASSSSGGAYEQY
>TRBV6-2/TRBV6-3
ASSDRGQETQY